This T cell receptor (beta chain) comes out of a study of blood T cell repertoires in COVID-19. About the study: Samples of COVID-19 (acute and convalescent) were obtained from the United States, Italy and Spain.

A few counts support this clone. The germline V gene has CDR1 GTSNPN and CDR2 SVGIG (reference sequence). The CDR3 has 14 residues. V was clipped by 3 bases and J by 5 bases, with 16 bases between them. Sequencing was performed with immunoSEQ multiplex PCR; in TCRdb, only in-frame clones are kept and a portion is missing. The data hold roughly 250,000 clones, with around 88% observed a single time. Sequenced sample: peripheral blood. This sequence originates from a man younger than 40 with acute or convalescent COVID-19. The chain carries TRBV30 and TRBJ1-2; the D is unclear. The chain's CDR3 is CAWRVTDKSYGYTF. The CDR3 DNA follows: TGTGCCTGGAGGGTCACCGACAAGTCTTATGGCTACACCTTC.